This T cell receptor (beta chain) is from a study of blood T cell repertoires in COVID-19. The method was immunoSEQ multiplex PCR; TCRdb's version includes in-frame clones alone and lacks a portion of them. The sample gives a few hundred thousand clones, more than 85% of which show up once; 3% is in the top ten. Germline V lookup: CDR1 LGHDT, CDR2 YNNKEL (reference sequence). Between the trimmed V and J ends, which lost 3 bases and 4 bases, there was a span of 9 bases. This CDR3 has 13 amino acids. The sequenced material came from peripheral blood. The sequence derives from a human donor in a cohort sampled during active COVID-19. J is TRBJ1-2 and V is TRBV3-1 (or the pseudogene TRBV3-2); D remains ambiguous. For the CDR3, the DNA is TGTGCCAGCAGCCAGGTCAACAGCTATGGCTACACCTTC. It specifies CASSQVNSYGYTF.